Listed below are T cell receptor beta chains from one sample, sequenced in a study of identical twins. TCRdb re-analysed the 5' RACE reads in MiXCR, keeping a single row per CDR3 protein. The sample carries approximately 220,000 distinct CDR3 sequences, roughly a tenth recorded once. Sequences were obtained from memory (CD45RO+) T cells sorted from blood. The receptors were sampled from a woman between 18 and 29 years old in good health. The CDR3 runs from the conserved cysteine through the conserved F or W. The order of the fields is V gene, J gene, CDR3 protein.

V: TRBV5-8; J: TRBJ2-2; CDR3: CASSPDNNGELFF
V: TRBV12-3/TRBV12-4; J: TRBJ1-2; CDR3: CASSLYTGYGYTF
V: TRBV18; J: TRBJ1-1; CDR3: CASSPTAGTEAFF
V: TRBV5-1; J: TRBJ2-3; CDR3: CASSLVTPNTDTQYF
V: TRBV27; J: TRBJ1-1; CDR3: CATNRQGPNTEAFF
V: TRBV20-1; J: TRBJ2-1; CDR3: CSVGQYNEQFF
V: TRBV29-1; J: TRBJ2-1; CDR3: CSVGPPQRASSYNEQFF
V: TRBV14; J: TRBJ2-3; CDR3: CASSRLRDRFTDTQYF
V: TRBV3-1; J: TRBJ2-2; CDR3: CASSRRQGAGGELFF
V: TRBV12-3/TRBV12-4; J: TRBJ2-7; CDR3: CASSASSYEQYF
V: TRBV6-1; J: TRBJ2-2; CDR3: CASSERSSGNTGELFF
V: TRBV3-1; J: TRBJ1-5; CDR3: CASSQQGGSPNQPQHF
V: TRBV6-1; J: TRBJ1-6; CDR3: CASSPGQSNSPLHF
V: TRBV7-9; J: TRBJ2-5; CDR3: CASSLSLRGQETQYF
V: TRBV5-1; J: TRBJ2-1; CDR3: CASSLDSFSSYNEQFF
V: TRBV5-1; J: TRBJ2-2; CDR3: CASSGLAGGRTGELFF
V: TRBV6-2/TRBV6-3; J: TRBJ2-7; CDR3: CASSYRLVYEQYF
V: TRBV5-1; J: TRBJ1-1; CDR3: CASSSGLMVASGGAFF
V: TRBV18; J: TRBJ2-1; CDR3: CASSPPRTTGNEQFF
V: TRBV7-2; J: TRBJ1-1; CDR3: CASSQIPNTEAFF
V: TRBV27; J: TRBJ1-1; CDR3: CASSFSREGSEAFF
V: TRBV7-8; J: TRBJ1-1; CDR3: CASSRWTANTEAFF
V: TRBV11-2; J: TRBJ2-5; CDR3: CASGTLGVTQYF
V: TRBV3-1; J: TRBJ1-1; CDR3: CASSKDGTGVVGAFF
V: TRBV6-1; J: TRBJ1-4; CDR3: CASSDIGQGGEKLFF
V: TRBV11-2; J: TRBJ2-1; CDR3: CASSATGIPYNEQFF
V: TRBV27; J: TRBJ1-2; CDR3: CASSLSYRNYGYTF
V: TRBV12-3/TRBV12-4; J: TRBJ2-5; CDR3: CASRLNGETTQYF
V: TRBV29-1; J: TRBJ2-2; CDR3: CSVGGSWDTGELFF
V: TRBV10-3; J: TRBJ2-1; CDR3: CAISGGRAGNNEQFF
V: TRBV6-1; J: TRBJ1-2; CDR3: CASSTLAEGAGGYTF
V: TRBV7-9; J: TRBJ2-3; CDR3: CASSHNMGRSTDTQYF
V: TRBV7-2; J: TRBJ2-1; CDR3: CASSLAGDSSYNEQFF
V: TRBV20-1; J: TRBJ2-5; CDR3: CSAGIAGAQETQYF
V: TRBV5-6; J: TRBJ2-6; CDR3: CASRRQGSGANVLTF
V: TRBV7-2; J: TRBJ1-1; CDR3: CASSLLTRQGDTEAFF
V: TRBV6-1; J: TRBJ1-1; CDR3: CASSGLDGNTEAFF
V: TRBV9; J: TRBJ2-4; CDR3: CASSVGVTCLAEDIQYF
V: TRBV27; J: TRBJ1-1; CDR3: CASERGAEAFF
V: TRBV7-8; J: TRBJ1-1; CDR3: CASSLILLGPRTEAFF
V: TRBV5-6; J: TRBJ2-1; CDR3: CASSSFNTLTGEFF
V: TRBV12-3/TRBV12-4; J: TRBJ2-7; CDR3: CASSARDRGDEQYF
V: TRBV11-3; J: TRBJ2-3; CDR3: CASSKWGTDTQYF
V: TRBV7-2; J: TRBJ2-2; CDR3: CASSPQMRGTGELFF
V: TRBV6-2/TRBV6-3; J: TRBJ2-3; CDR3: CASSGIPLAGDTDTQYF
V: TRBV7-2; J: TRBJ1-5; CDR3: CASSLDPGRAQHF
V: TRBV20-1; J: TRBJ2-7; CDR3: CSARVGNLYEQYF
V: TRBV20-1; J: TRBJ1-2; CDR3: CSANREGRYGYTF
V: TRBV20-1; J: TRBJ2-7; CDR3: CSARGGGRYYEQYF